The 23 T cell receptor beta chains in this list originate from one sample, sequenced in a study of cytomegalovirus exposure and HLA in healthy donors (TCRdb year 2017). Libraries came from the immunoSEQ multiplex PCR assay. A mixture of 60 forward primers for TCR Vbeta segments and 13 reverse primers for TCR Jbeta segments was used in the multiplex PCR. The immuneACCESS repertoire file appears here via TCRdb, limited to in-frame rearrangements. These files lack a portion of the clones; in checked studies, under half of the deficit traces to unresolved V genes, and the cause of the others is not known. The sample profile shows 150,000 to 200,000 clones; roughly 75% of them were found once. Together, the top ten hold 4.9% of the sample. Material for sequencing was PBMCs. The origin of the receptors is a male donor in good health and CMV-seronegative.

V usage is TRBV2 and J usage is TRBJ2-7; D unclear. CDR3 length equals 13 residues. The germline V and J ends were trimmed by 1 base and 2 bases, with 6 bases remaining between them. Germline V gene data show CDR1 as SNHLY and CDR2 as FYNNEI. The CDR3 region is CASSEGATYEQYF. CDR3 coding DNA: TGTGCCAGCAGTGAAGGGGCAACCTACGAGCAGTACTTC.

V is TRBV2 and J is TRBJ2-7, with 7 bases aligning to TRBD1. The CDR3 totals 13 residues. Germline V lookup: CDR1 SNHLY, CDR2 FYNNEI. The junction had 4 bases not matched to a gene; V was cut back by 5 bases and J by 3 bases. The CDR3 is CASSQTGVYEQYF. The CDR3 DNA reads TGTGCCAGCAGTCAAACAGGGGTCTACGAGCAGTACTTC.

The chain employs TRBV9 and TRBJ2-7; a possible D gene is TRBD1 (9 bases). The CDR3 is 18 residues long. The V gene lost 0 bases and the J gene lost 4 bases, with 23 bases spanning the gap. The V gene's germline CDR1 is SGDLS and CDR2 YYNGEE. CDR3 amino acids: CASSVDPSGGDRAYEQYF. The CDR3 region has the DNA TGTGCCAGCAGCGTAGATCCGTCCGGGGGGGACAGGGCGTACGAGCAGTACTTC.

The chain carries TRBV7-9 and TRBJ1-3, with 7 nucleotides matching TRBD1. CDR1 is SEHNR and CDR2 is FQNEAQ in the germline V gene (reference sequence). Trimming at V came to 4 bases and at J to 3 bases, leaving 9 bases not matched to a gene. The CDR3 has 16 residues. This CDR3 reads CASSSTGRGGGNTIYF. The CDR3 DNA reads as TGTGCCAGCAGCTCGACAGGGAGAGGGGGTGGAAACACCATATATTTT.

Written as DNA, the CDR3 is TGTGCCAGCAGCTCTGACAGGGGGCGCGACGAGCAGTACTTC. Translated, it gives CASSSDRGRDEQYF. The chain joins TRBV7-3 to TRBJ2-5, with 10 bases aligning to TRBD1. The J call may be incorrect, as the DNA end agrees better with TRBJ2-7. Germline V gene lookup returns CDR1 SGHTA and CDR2 FQGTGA. There are 14 residues in the CDR3.

The CDR3 region is CASSLGVGNTIYF. The CDR3 region has the DNA TGTGCCAGCAGCTTAGGCGTTGGAAACACCATATATTTT. V is TRBV7-9 and J is TRBJ1-3, with D uncertain. This CDR3 is 13 amino acids long. V was pared by 1 base and J by 3 bases, with 4 bases between. Per the germline V gene, CDR1 is SEHNR and CDR2 is FQNEAQ (reference sequence).

This clone has a single count. The chain joins TRBV6-4 to TRBJ1-6; 9 positions agree with TRBD1. The V gene end was trimmed by 6 bases and the J gene end by 9 bases; junction bases not matched to a gene: 3. The length of the CDR3 is 13 residues. Germline CDR1 and CDR2: MRHNA and SNTAGT. The CDR3 coding sequence is TGTGCCAGCAGCCCGGACAGGGGTTCACCCCTCCACTTT. Its protein product is CASSPDRGSPLHF.

The J gene is TRBJ2-7, the V gene TRBV5-6, with D perhaps matching TRBD2 (5 bases). The CDR3 totals 14 residues. V lost 0 bases and J 2 bases, leaving 9 bases between the germline ends. Germline lookup yields CDR1 SGHDT and CDR2 YYEEEE. This CDR3 reads CASSLVGRTYEQYF. The CDR3 DNA sequence: TGTGCCAGCAGCTTGGTGGGGAGAACCTACGAGCAGTACTTC.

This clone was recorded once. The chain combines TRBV15 with TRBJ1-1; D perhaps matches TRBD1 (6 bases). The germline CDR1 and CDR2 sequences are LNHNV and YYDKDF (reference sequence). The CDR3 has 18 amino acids. Trimming cost V 0 bases and J 2 bases, with 19 bases left between them. The CDR3 region is CATSREQVDSSFNTEAFF. The CDR3 DNA reads TGTGCCACCAGCAGAGAACAAGTGGACAGCTCTTTTAACACTGAAGCTTTCTTT.

This clone is a singleton in its sample. The V call is TRBV30, the J call TRBJ1-6; 8 positions agree with TRBD1. Germline V CDR1 and CDR2: GTSNPN, SVGIG (reference sequence). The length of the CDR3 is 15 residues. With 1 base clipped from V and 7 bases from J, the junction kept 6 bases outside the gene matches. The CDR3 loop is CAWSDGQGANSPLHF. The CDR3 DNA reads TGTGCCTGGAGTGATGGCCAGGGGGCAAATTCACCCCTCCACTTT.

This chain links TRBV15 with TRBJ2-3; maybe TRBD2 (6 bases). The CDR3 loop spans 15 amino acids. V shed 0 bases and J shed 5 bases, with 12 bases lying between them. CDR1 is LNHNV and CDR2 is YYDKDF in the germline V gene (reference sequence). This CDR3 reads CATSRDLRGIDTQYF. For the CDR3, the DNA is TGTGCCACCAGCAGAGATTTGCGCGGGATAGATACGCAGTATTTT.

V gene TRBV20-1 combines with J gene TRBJ1-2, with D perhaps TRBD1 (5 bases). Germline-derived CDR1 and CDR2 are DFQATT and SNEGSKA (reference sequence). V shed 4 bases and J shed 8 bases, with 8 bases lying between them. The CDR3 is 10 residues long. CDR3 loop: CSAKGVGYTF. CDR3 in DNA: TGCAGTGCTAAAGGGGTGGGCTACACCTTC.

V is TRBV7-9 and J is TRBJ1-2; TRBD1 aligns across 8 bases. This CDR3 comprises 13 residues. The ends lost 5 bases at V and 5 bases at J; junction bases unmatched: 4. Germline lookup yields CDR1 SEHNR and CDR2 FQNEAQ (reference sequence). CDR3 in amino acids: CASSVGTGYGYTF. The CDR3 DNA reads as TGTGCCAGCAGCGTCGGGACAGGATATGGCTACACCTTC.

This chain uses TRBV7-9 with TRBJ1-1; D may be TRBD1 (5 bases). CDR1 and CDR2 (germline): SEHNR, FQNEAQ (reference sequence). This CDR3 has 14 residues. Trimming took 3 bases from V and 5 from J, leaving 13 bases between them. The CDR3 nucleotides read TGTGCCAGCAGCTTTCGGGGGGGAGGGACTGAAGCTTTCTTT. Its protein is CASSFRGGGTEAFF.

The chain has TRBV29-1 and TRBJ1-2, with D unclear. Germline values: CDR1 SQVTM, CDR2 ANQGSEA. Trimming removed 3 bases from V and 4 bases from J, with 9 bases in between. The CDR3 is made up of 12 amino acids. The CDR3 sequence is CSVDREVYGYTF. The DNA for the CDR3 is TGCAGCGTTGATCGGGAGGTCTATGGCTACACCTTC.

This clone was observed a handful of times. V and J are TRBV5-4 and TRBJ1-2; 7 nucleotides line up with TRBD1. Trimming at V came to 5 bases and at J to 5 bases, leaving 6 bases not matched to a gene. The CDR3 is 13 amino acids. Germline CDR1 reads SGHNT; CDR2 reads YYREEE (reference sequence). Here the CDR3 reads CASRLDREYGYTF. The CDR3 DNA is TGTGCCAGCAGACTTGACAGGGAATATGGCTACACCTTC. Using reference TRBV5-4 and TRBJ1-2 for the parts outside the CDR3, the full variable domain is ETGVTQSPTHLIKTRGQQVTLRCSSQSGHNTVSWYQQALGQGPQFIFQYYREEENGRGNFPPRFSGLQFPNYSSELNVNALELDDSALYLCASRLDREYGYTFGSGTRLTVV.

There are a few counts of this clone. The chain joins TRBV11-2 to TRBJ2-7, with a weak D call TRBD1 (6 bases). The germline CDR1 and CDR2 sequences are SGHAT and FQNNGV. The CDR3 spans 16 residues. Trimming cost V 5 bases and J 5 bases, with 22 bases left between them. CDR3 sequence (DNA): TGTGCCAGCAGCATCTGGGCCGGGACACCATCCGACGAGCAGTACTTC. It is translated as CASSIWAGTPSDEQYF.

This rearrangement joins TRBV21-1 to TRBJ2-1; the D call in the table, TRBD1, was not verified against the DNA. TRBV21-1 is a recognized pseudogene. The CDR3 totals 12 residues. The DNA of the CDR3 is TGTGCCAGCATCTCACAGGGGGAGGAGCAGTTCTTC. This codes for CASISQGEEQFF.

This chain uses TRBV30 with TRBJ1-2; 8 positions agree with TRBD1. This CDR3 region has 14 residues. The V gene end was trimmed by 3 bases and the J gene end by 4 bases; junction bases not matched to a gene: 7. Germline CDR1 reads GTSNPN; CDR2 reads SVGIG (reference sequence). In DNA, the CDR3 is TGTGCCTGGAGCGGGGGACAGGTGAGCTATGGCTACACCTTC. It codes for CAWSGGQVSYGYTF.

CDR3 nucleotide sequence: TGTGCCAGCAGAAGGACAGATTTCTACGAGCAGTACTTC. As protein: CASRRTDFYEQYF. The chain carries TRBV2 and TRBJ2-7; tentative D call: TRBD1 (6 bases). Germline V gives CDR1 SNHLY, CDR2 FYNNEI. Trimming pared 6 bases from V and 3 bases from J, leaving 12 bases between. The CDR3 totals 13 residues.

The chain carries TRBV6-5 and TRBJ1-4; 8 positions agree with TRBD1. CDR3 length: 14 amino acids. Per the germline V gene, CDR1 is MNHEY and CDR2 is SVGAGI. Unmatched junction bases numbered 7, after V lost 5 bases and J lost 8 bases. The CDR3 spells CASSLQGGSEKLFF. DNA of the CDR3: TGTGCCAGCAGTCTACAGGGGGGGAGCGAAAAACTGTTTTTT.

CDR3 nucleotide sequence: TGTGCCTGGAACCCGAGACACAGGACGGAGCAGTACTTC. Translation: CAWNPRHRTEQYF. The gene calls are TRBV30 and TRBJ2-7; TRBD1 might be the D (5 bases). V was trimmed by 4 bases and J by 7 bases, leaving 17 bases between them. The germline V gene encodes CDR1 GTSNPN and CDR2 SVGIG (reference sequence). The CDR3 is made up of 13 amino acids.

This chain joins TRBV6-5 and TRBJ1-6; TRBD1 agrees at 9 bases. Unmatched junction bases numbered 5, after V lost 1 base and J lost 16 bases. The CDR3 has 13 residues. Germline CDR1 and CDR2: MNHEY and SVGAGI. The CDR3 nucleotides are TGTGCCAGCAGTTACTATCCAGACAGGGGGCTCCACTTT. This encodes CASSYYPDRGLHF.